The 24 T cell receptor beta chains in this list originate from one sample, sequenced in a study of cytomegalovirus exposure and HLA in healthy donors. The study ran its PCR with 60 Vbeta and 13 Jbeta primers. Assay: immunoSEQ multiplex PCR; the TCRdb copy retains only in-frame clones and omits some. This listing includes 200,000 to 250,000 clones. Sequenced sample: PBMCs. These TCRs come from a girl between 2 and 10 years old in good health and CMV-seropositive.

This rearrangement joins TRBV6-5 to TRBJ2-3; D is perhaps TRBD2 (6 bases). With 8 bases removed from V and 5 bases from J, the gap between germline ends came to 14 bases. From germline, CDR1 is MNHEY and CDR2 SVGAGI. The CDR3 runs to 13 residues. The CDR3 loop is CASGAGGGDTQYF. CDR3 coding DNA: TGTGCCAGCGGAGCGGGTGGAGGAGATACGCAGTATTTT.

The rearrangement links TRBV28 to TRBJ2-7; D unresolved. V gave up 5 bases and J gave up 0 bases, with 14 bases separating them. Germline V gene sequence: CDR1 MDHEN, CDR2 SYDVKM. This CDR3 is built from 15 residues. CDR3 amino acids: CASSPESFPSYEQYF. CDR3 DNA: TGTGCCAGCAGTCCCGAGAGCTTTCCCTCCTACGAGCAGTACTTC.

The genes are TRBV11-2 and TRBJ2-4; D may be TRBD2 (5 bases). V was trimmed by 0 bases and J by 8 bases, leaving 8 bases between them. CDR3 length: 13 amino acids. In germline, CDR1 is SGHAT, CDR2 FQNNGV. CDR3 DNA sequence: TGTGCCAGCAGCTTAGATCAAGCGGACATTCAGTACTTC. Amino acids: CASSLDQADIQYF.

The gene calls are TRBV11-2 and TRBJ2-1; D ambiguous. CDR1 is SGHAT and CDR2 is FQNNGV in the germline V gene. The ends were cut back, 6 bases at V and 8 bases at J, with 17 bases in the middle. This CDR3 comprises 14 residues. CDR3 DNA: TGTGCCAGCAGGTATGTGGAGCCCTGGGATGAGCAGTTCTTC. Translated: CASRYVEPWDEQFF. The full variable domain, completed using reference TRBV11-2 and TRBJ2-1, is EAGVAQSPRYKIIEKRQSVAFWCNPISGHATLYWYQQILGQGPKLLIQFQNNGVVDDSQLPKDRFSAERLKGVDSTLKIQPAKLEDSAVYLCASRYVEPWDEQFFGPGTRLTVL.

This chain uses TRBV5-1 with TRBJ1-4, with 7 bases fitting TRBD1. The CDR3 loop spans 14 amino acids. With 0 bases clipped from V and 8 bases from J, the junction kept 4 bases outside the gene matches. Germline V CDR1 and CDR2: SGHRS, YFSETQ. In DNA form, the CDR3 reads TGCGCCAGCAGCTTGGCAGGGGGAAAAGAAAAACTGTTTTTT. Its translation is CASSLAGGKEKLFF.

This sequence joins TRBV18 and TRBJ2-6; maybe TRBD2 (6 bases). Trimming pared 3 bases from V and 2 bases from J, leaving 14 bases between. The CDR3 sequence is 17 residues long. Germline CDR1 is KGHSH and CDR2 is LQKENI. CDR3 sequence reads: CASSPVGGDPGANVLTF. In nucleotides, the CDR3 is TGTGCCAGCTCACCGGTCGGAGGGGACCCTGGGGCCAACGTCCTGACTTTC.

The chain couples TRBV19 to TRBJ1-2, with 9 bases identical to TRBD1. Germline V lookup: CDR1 LNHDA, CDR2 SQIVND (reference sequence). The CDR3 extends over 13 amino acids. The trim removed 6 bases at V and 4 bases at J, leaving 3 bases unmatched. CDR3 coding DNA: TGTGCCAGTAGCCCGGACAGGGGCTATGGCTACACCTTC. This translates into CASSPDRGYGYTF.

V and J are TRBV27 and TRBJ2-7, with D possibly being TRBD2 (5 bases). Germline V gene lookup returns CDR1 MNHEY and CDR2 SMNVEV (reference sequence). Trimming stripped 2 bases from V and 3 bases from J, with 11 bases between. This CDR3 comprises 14 residues. The CDR3 DNA follows: TGTGCCAGCAGTTTAAAGCCGGGGATCTACGAGCAGTACTTC. This encodes CASSLKPGIYEQYF.

This chain links TRBV5-1 with TRBJ1-2, with D perhaps matching TRBD1 (6 bases). The CDR3 is 13 amino acids. Germline CDR1 is SGHRS and CDR2 is YFSETQ. V was clipped by 4 bases and J by 4 bases, with 11 bases between them. The CDR3 DNA reads as TGCGCCAGCAGCACAGGGCCGATCTATGGCTACACCTTC. Protein product: CASSTGPIYGYTF. Filled out from reference TRBV5-1 and TRBJ1-2, the complete variable domain reads KAGVTQTPRYLIKTRGQQVTLSCSPISGHRSVSWYQQTPGQGLQFLFEYFSETQRNKGNFPGRFSGRQFSNSRSEMNVSTLELGDSALYLCASSTGPIYGYTFGSGTRLTVV.

The CDR3 DNA follows: TGTGCCAGCAGTGAAGCGCGGGCCCAAATCCAGCCCCAGCATTTT. Encoded protein: CASSEARAQIQPQHF. The chain couples TRBV2 to TRBJ1-5; D remains ambiguous. V dropped 0 bases and J dropped 7 bases, with 13 bases sitting between them. The CDR3 consists of 15 residues. Germline-derived CDR1 and CDR2 are SNHLY and FYNNEI.

This chain uses TRBV9 with TRBJ1-1; D is perhaps TRBD1 (6 bases). CDR1 is SGDLS, CDR2 YYNGEE, per germline. Trimming left V 5 bases short and J 2 bases short, with 13 bases between. There are 14 residues in the CDR3. The DNA for the CDR3 is TGTGCCAGCAGTGGGGGGGCGGGTAACACTGAAGCTTTCTTT. This sequence encodes CASSGGAGNTEAFF.

Comments on this clone: Germline is not matched at one junction end, which may reflect a read error. The chain uses TRBV6-5 and TRBJ1-3, with a possible D match to TRBD1 (5 bases). In germline, CDR1 is MNHEY, CDR2 SVGAGI. The CDR3 contains 15 residues. The CDR3 DNA is TGTGTCAGCAGTTACTCGGAAGGGGCTGGAAACACCATATATTTT. Translation: CVSSYSEGAGNTIYF.

The chain carries TRBV4-1 and TRBJ1-1; 9 positions agree with TRBD1. This CDR3 is 13 amino acids long. Germline V gives CDR1 MGHRA, CDR2 YSYEKL. V shed 0 bases and J 10 bases; nucleotides not matched to a gene: 3. CDR3 amino acids: CASSQEDRGRAFF. CDR3 coding DNA: TGCGCCAGCAGCCAAGAGGACAGGGGCCGAGCTTTCTTT.

The chain recombines TRBV5-5 with TRBJ2-5; unclear D gene. Matching the DNA end better, TRBJ2-7 makes the J call doubtful. The CDR3 is made up of 15 amino acids. Germline V gene lookup returns CDR1 SGHKS and CDR2 YYEKEE (reference sequence). The CDR3 nucleotides read TGTGCCAGCAGCTTGGATGGCGGAAACTCCTACGAGCAGTACTTC. It yields the protein CASSLDGGNSYEQYF.

The chain couples TRBV10-2 to TRBJ2-7; D unclear. The V and J ends lost 5 bases and 6 bases respectively, with 11 bases between them. This CDR3 is built from 12 residues. Germline-derived CDR1 and CDR2 are WSHSY and SAAADI. The chain's CDR3 is CASSPLAPEQYF. CDR3 sequence (DNA): TGCGCCAGCAGTCCGCTGGCCCCCGAGCAGTACTTC.

Points on this clone: Sequence at one end of the junction differs from germline and may be a read error. V and J are TRBV5-4 and TRBJ2-7; tentatively, D is TRBD2 (7 bases). This CDR3 has 12 amino acids. In germline, CDR1 is SGHNT, CDR2 YYREEE (reference sequence). The CDR3 DNA reads as TGTGCCAGCAGCACAACAACGGGGGGCAAAGACTTC. It is translated as CASSTTTGGKDF. Drawing the rest from reference TRBV5-4 and TRBJ2-7, the complete variable domain is ETGVTQSPTHLIKTRGQQVTLRCSSQSGHNTVSWYQQALGQGPQFIFQYYREEENGRGNFPPRFSGLQFPNYSSELNVNALELDDSALYLCASSTTTGGKDFGPGTRLTVT.

J is TRBJ1-1 and V is TRBV4-2; no clear D. Germline lookup yields CDR1 LGHNA and CDR2 YNFKEQ. V shed 0 bases and J shed 7 bases, with 9 bases lying between them. The CDR3 runs to 13 residues. Here the CDR3 DNA reads TGTGCCAGCAGCCAAGATCTCCCTTTTGAAGCTTTCTTT. Its translation: CASSQDLPFEAFF.

V and J are TRBV9 and TRBJ2-1, with TRBD2 matching 9 bases. CDR1 and CDR2 (germline): SGDLS, YYNGEE. The CDR3 consists of 16 residues. Trimming removed 4 bases from V and 5 bases from J; junction bases left unmatched: 10. CDR3 bases: TGTGCCAGCAGCCATTCGTCGGCGGGAGGGAACAATGAGCAGTTCTTC. It encodes CASSHSSAGGNNEQFF.

The V and J genes are TRBV11-2 and TRBJ2-5, with 9 nucleotides matching TRBD2. Looked up from germline, CDR1 is SGHAT and CDR2 is FQNNGV. This CDR3 has 16 amino acids. J was trimmed by 2 bases and V by 1 base; bases with no gene match: 5. The CDR3 sequence: CASSLGASGNQETQYF. The DNA for the CDR3 is TGTGCCAGCAGCTTAGGGGCTAGCGGGAATCAAGAGACCCAGTACTTC.

J is TRBJ2-7 and V is TRBV7-6; 9 bases map to TRBD1. In germline, CDR1 is SGHVS, CDR2 FNYEAQ. The CDR3 is made up of 14 amino acids. V shed 4 bases, J shed 4 bases, and the junction held 5 bases outside the gene matches. CDR3 DNA: TGTGCCAGCAGCTATTCCGGGACAGGGTACGAGCAGTACTTC. Translated, it gives CASSYSGTGYEQYF.

The chain uses TRBV6-1 and TRBJ2-4, with TRBD1 matching 8 bases. The CDR3 is made up of 16 amino acids. J gave up 0 bases and V 3 bases, and 4 bases lay outside the gene matches. Germline V gene lookup returns CDR1 MNHNS and CDR2 SASEGT. The CDR3 sequence: CASSDPGGSAKNIQYF. The CDR3 DNA reads as TGTGCCAGCAGTGACCCAGGGGGCTCAGCCAAAAACATTCAGTACTTC.

This sequence joins TRBV5-8 and TRBJ2-1, with a possible D match to TRBD1 (5 bases). Germline V lookup: CDR1 SGHTS, CDR2 YDEGEE. V lost 1 base and J lost 0, with 8 bases in between. The length of the CDR3 is 15 residues. The CDR3 is CASSLSDSSYNEQFF. The CDR3 coding sequence is TGTGCCAGCAGCTTGTCAGACAGCTCCTACAATGAGCAGTTCTTC.

The V gene is TRBV4-1, the J gene TRBJ2-7; 8 bases line up with TRBD2. Looked up from germline, CDR1 is MGHRA and CDR2 is YSYEKL. The CDR3 contains 14 residues. With 5 bases clipped from V and 7 bases from J, the junction kept 10 bases outside the gene matches. The CDR3 here is CASSSEREKGEQYF. As DNA, the CDR3 is TGCGCCAGCAGCTCGGAGCGGGAGAAGGGGGAGCAGTACTTC.

The chain links TRBV6-1 to TRBJ2-1; a weak D match, TRBD1 (6 bases). The CDR3 has 12 residues. Trimming removed 2 bases at V and 7 bases at J, with 6 bases between. Germline loops: CDR1 MNHNS, CDR2 SASEGT. For the CDR3, the DNA is TGTGCCAGCAGTGAACAGGGGAATGAGCAGTTCTTC. This codes for CASSEQGNEQFF.